This T cell receptor (beta chain) was obtained from a study of control samples from healthy donors and cancer patients. The CDR3 is made up of 13 amino acids. Germline V gene sequence: CDR1 SEHNR, CDR2 FQNEAQ (reference sequence). J was trimmed by 4 bases and V by 4 bases; bases with no gene match: 2. This clone was recorded once. This table comes from immunoSEQ multiplex PCR, and its TCRdb copy is limited to in-frame clones, with some not included. The profile shows 80,000 to 100,000 clones, around 88% of them singletons. Sequencing used blood. The clonotype was recovered from a man aged 30-40 years in good health. This rearrangement joins TRBV7-9 to TRBJ1-1; 8 bases agree with TRBD1. This CDR3 reads CASSSTGATEAFF. The CDR3 DNA reads TGTGCCAGCAGCTCGACAGGGGCCACTGAAGCTTTCTTT.